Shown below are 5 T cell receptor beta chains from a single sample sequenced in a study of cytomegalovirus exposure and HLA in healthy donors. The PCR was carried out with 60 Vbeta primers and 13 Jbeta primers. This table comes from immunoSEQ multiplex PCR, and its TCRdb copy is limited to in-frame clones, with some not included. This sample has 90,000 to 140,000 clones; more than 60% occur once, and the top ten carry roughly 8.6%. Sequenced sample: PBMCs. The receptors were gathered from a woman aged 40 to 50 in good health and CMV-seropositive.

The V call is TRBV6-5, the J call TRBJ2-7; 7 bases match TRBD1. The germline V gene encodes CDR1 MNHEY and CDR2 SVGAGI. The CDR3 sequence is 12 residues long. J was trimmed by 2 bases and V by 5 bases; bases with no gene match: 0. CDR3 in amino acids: CASSGTAYEQYF. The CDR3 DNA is TGTGCCAGCAGTGGGACAGCCTACGAGCAGTACTTC.

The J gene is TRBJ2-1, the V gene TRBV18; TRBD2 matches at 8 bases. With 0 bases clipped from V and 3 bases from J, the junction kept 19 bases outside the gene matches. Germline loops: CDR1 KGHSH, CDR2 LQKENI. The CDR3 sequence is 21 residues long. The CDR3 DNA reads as TGTGCCAGCTCACCACCGAGGGGAGGGTCGGGGGGGCTCGGCGTCTACAATGAGCAGTTCTTC. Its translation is CASSPPRGGSGGLGVYNEQFF.

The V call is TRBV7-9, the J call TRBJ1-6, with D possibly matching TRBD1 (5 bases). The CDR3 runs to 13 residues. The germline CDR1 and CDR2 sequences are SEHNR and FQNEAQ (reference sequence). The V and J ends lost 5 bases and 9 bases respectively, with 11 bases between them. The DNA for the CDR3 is TGTGCCAGCAGCGCCGACAGACGTTCACCCCTCCACTTT. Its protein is CASSADRRSPLHF.

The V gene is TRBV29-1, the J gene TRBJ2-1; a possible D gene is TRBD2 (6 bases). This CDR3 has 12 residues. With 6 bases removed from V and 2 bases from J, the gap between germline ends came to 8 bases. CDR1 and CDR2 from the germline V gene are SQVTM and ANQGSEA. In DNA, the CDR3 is TGCAGCGTCGGGAGAGCCTACAATGAGCAGTTCTTC. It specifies CSVGRAYNEQFF.

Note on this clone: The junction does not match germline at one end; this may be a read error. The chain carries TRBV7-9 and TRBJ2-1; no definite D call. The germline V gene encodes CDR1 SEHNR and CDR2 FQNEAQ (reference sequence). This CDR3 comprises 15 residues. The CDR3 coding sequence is TGTTCCAGCAGCTTAGTCCCAACCCGTAGCAATGAGCAGTTCTTC. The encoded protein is CSSSLVPTRSNEQFF.